One sample yielded the 15 T cell receptor beta chains listed below, sequenced in a study of blood T cell repertoires in COVID-19. TCRdb keeps only in-frame clones here, not all; method: immunoSEQ multiplex PCR. The profile covers approximately 200,000 clones, with 75% to 90% appearing a single time and about 4% taken by the ten largest. Sequenced input: PBMCs or T cells enriched from blood (not recorded which). The receptors originated from a woman in her twenties or thirties who had been exposed to COVID-19.

The V call is TRBV3-1 (or the pseudogene TRBV3-2), the J call TRBJ1-4; tentative D call: TRBD1 (6 bases). From germline, CDR1 is LGHDT and CDR2 YNNKEL (reference sequence). The CDR3 runs to 17 residues. V gave up 2 bases and J gave up 0 bases, with 13 bases separating them. The CDR3 nucleotides read TGTGCCAGCAGCCAACCGGGACAAATTGCAACTAATGAAAAACTGTTTTTT. Translating gives CASSQPGQIATNEKLFF.

V and J are TRBV5-1 and TRBJ1-2; a weak D match, TRBD1 (6 bases). CDR3 length: 14 residues. Germline V CDR1 and CDR2: SGHRS, YFSETQ. V was clipped by 0 bases and J by 8 bases, with 14 bases between them. CDR3 bases: TGCGCCAGCAGCTTGGAGGCGGGGGGCCAAGGCTACACCTTC. It encodes CASSLEAGGQGYTF.

In DNA form, the CDR3 reads TGCGCCAGCACCCTTTCGACAGGGGGTGGCCATTCACCCCTCCACTTT. Residues: CASTLSTGGGHSPLHF. The J gene is TRBJ1-6, the V gene TRBV5-1, with TRBD1 matching over 9 bases. The CDR3 sequence is 16 residues long. Looked up from germline, CDR1 is SGHRS and CDR2 is YFSETQ. J gave up 8 bases and V 6 bases, and 12 bases lay outside the gene matches.

This clone was counted once. This chain links TRBV29-1 with TRBJ1-1; D possibly corresponds to TRBD1 (5 bases). There are 14 residues in the CDR3. Germline V gives CDR1 SQVTM, CDR2 ANQGSEA. V gave up 2 bases and J gave up 3 bases, with 13 bases separating them. Here the CDR3 reads CSVERGGMDTEAFF. The CDR3 DNA reads as TGCAGCGTTGAACGGGGGGGGATGGACACTGAAGCTTTCTTT.

V gene TRBV27 combines with J gene TRBJ2-5, with TRBD2 matching 9 bases. CDR1 MNHEY and CDR2 SMNVEV come from the germline V gene (reference sequence). With 5 bases clipped from V and 5 bases from J, the junction kept 18 bases outside the gene matches. This CDR3 has 18 amino acids. The CDR3 nucleotides are TGTGCCAGCAGTCCCCTACCTGGGGCTAGCGGGGAGTGGGAGACCCAGTACTTC. This codes for CASSPLPGASGEWETQYF.

The rearrangement links TRBV11-3 to TRBJ1-1; 9 nucleotides match TRBD1. This CDR3 region has 14 residues. CDR1 and CDR2 from the germline V gene are SGHNT and YENEEA. Unmatched junction bases numbered 5, after V lost 3 bases and J lost 6 bases. Here the CDR3 reads CASSFGQGWPEAFF. As DNA, the CDR3 is TGTGCCAGCAGCTTTGGACAGGGGTGGCCTGAAGCTTTCTTT.

The rearrangement joins TRBV3-1 (or the pseudogene TRBV3-2) to TRBJ1-2, with TRBD1 as a possible D gene (6 bases). V lost 0 bases and J 7 bases, leaving 9 bases between the germline ends. Germline V gene lookup returns CDR1 LGHDT and CDR2 YNNKEL (reference sequence). The CDR3 loop spans 13 amino acids. In nucleotides, the CDR3 is TGTGCCAGCAGCCAAGACAGGGGACGTGGCTACACCTTC. Translated: CASSQDRGRGYTF.

V usage is TRBV4-1 and J usage is TRBJ2-7, with D unresolved. The V end lost 0 bases, the J end lost 3 bases, and 9 bases lay between the germline ends. This CDR3 spans 14 amino acids. Germline CDR1 is MGHRA and CDR2 is YSYEKL. The CDR3 DNA sequence: TGCGCCAGCAGCCAAGATTTCGGTTTCTACGAGCAGTACTTC. Encoded protein: CASSQDFGFYEQYF.

The gene calls are TRBV9 and TRBJ1-4; tentatively, D is TRBD1 (5 bases). V was trimmed by 3 bases and J by 5 bases, leaving 14 bases between them. Looked up from germline, CDR1 is SGDLS and CDR2 is YYNGEE. CDR3 length: 15 residues. CDR3 nucleotide sequence: TGTGCCAGCAGCGGAAGACAGACCAAAAATGAAAAACTGTTTTTT. As protein: CASSGRQTKNEKLFF.

The chain employs TRBV11-3 and TRBJ1-2; maybe TRBD1 (5 bases). V was trimmed by 10 bases and J by 11 bases, leaving 17 bases between them. This CDR3 region has 11 residues. CDR1 is SGHNT, CDR2 YENEEA, per germline. The CDR3 sequence: CAIQAGLSYTF. CDR3 coding DNA: TGTGCCATCCAGGCGGGACTTAGTTACACCTTC. The full variable domain, its missing parts supplied by reference TRBV11-3 and TRBJ1-2, is EAGVVQSPRYKIIEKKQPVAFWCNPISGHNTLYWYLQNLGQGPELLIRYENEEAVDDSQLPKDRFSAERLKGVDSTLKIQPAELGDSAVYLCAIQAGLSYTFGSGTRLTVV.

This chain joins TRBV19 and TRBJ2-7, with D perhaps TRBD2 (5 bases). Germline V gene lookup returns CDR1 LNHDA and CDR2 SQIVND (reference sequence). There are 13 residues in the CDR3. Trimming shortened V by 3 bases and J by 7 bases, and 13 bases separated the two germline ends. CDR3 sequence (DNA): TGTGCCAGTAGTATTGGATCGCGGGCGGAGCAGTACTTC. This gives the protein CASSIGSRAEQYF.

The chain combines TRBV7-2 with TRBJ2-5, with D perhaps matching TRBD2 (6 bases). In germline, CDR1 is SGHTA, CDR2 FQGNSA. V lost 5 bases, J lost 0 bases, and 10 bases lay in between. This CDR3 comprises 14 residues. CDR3 bases: TGTGCCAGCAGCCGCCGCGGGGACCAAGAGACCCAGTACTTC. This gives the protein CASSRRGDQETQYF.

This clone showed up many times. The chain combines TRBV30 with TRBJ1-2; the D gene is possibly TRBD1 (5 bases). CDR1 is GTSNPN, CDR2 SVGIG, per germline (reference sequence). The CDR3 contains 12 residues. Trimming took off 3 bases at V and 8 bases at J, with 13 bases between the two ends. The CDR3 DNA is TGTGCCTGGAGGGTCGGGACTCTCGGCTACACCTTC. Its protein product is CAWRVGTLGYTF.

In DNA form, the CDR3 reads TGTGCCAGCAGAGGACAGGGCGATCAGCCCCAGCATTTT. Translation gives CASRGQGDQPQHF. This chain connects TRBV6-5 to TRBJ1-5, with TRBD1 identical over 8 bases. The junction had 3 bases not matched to a gene; V was cut back by 6 bases and J by 5 bases. Germline loops: CDR1 MNHEY, CDR2 SVGAGI. The CDR3 extends over 13 amino acids.

This clone was observed a single time. The rearrangement uses TRBV27 and TRBJ1-6; D is possibly TRBD1 (5 bases). Trimming stripped 2 bases from V and 4 bases from J, with 9 bases between. In germline, CDR1 is MNHEY, CDR2 SMNVEV (reference sequence). The CDR3 sequence is 15 residues long. Here the CDR3 DNA reads TGTGCCAGCAGTTTAGCAGGGCGTTATAATTCACCCCTCCACTTT. Protein: CASSLAGRYNSPLHF.